These T cell receptor beta chains were read from a single sample in a study of control samples from healthy donors and cancer patients. Sequencing used immunoSEQ multiplex PCR; TCRdb keeps in-frame clones, though not all of them. The data show around 50,000 clones, 95% to 97% seen once. The sequenced sample was blood. These receptors were taken from a woman aged 25 to 45 in good health. CDR3s include the opening cysteine and the closing phenylalanine or tryptophan. Each record gives: clone size, D gene, V gene, J gene, CDR3 DNA, CDR3 protein. A D gene is named only where the DNA matches it firmly. Size tells how often a clone was seen (once, few, many) or the class of an expanded clone, and some rows leave it out.

.	.	TRBV20-1	TRBJ2-7	TGCAGTGCTAGTGGGGCAGAGCCCTACGAGCAGTACTTC	CSASGAEPYEQYF
.	.	TRBV6-5	TRBJ1-2	TGTGCCAGCAGTTACTCCGGTAGTTTCTATGGCTACACCTTC	CASSYSGSFYGYTF
.	.	TRBV2	TRBJ1-6	TGTGCCAGCAGTGAAGCGCTTAGTTGGGTTCCTAATTCACCCCTCCACTTT	CASSEALSWVPNSPLHF
.	.	TRBV7-6	TRBJ1-2	TGTGCCAGCAGCTTATCGGAGGGGGACTATGGCTACACCTTC	CASSLSEGDYGYTF
.	.	TRBV6-5	TRBJ1-6	TGTGCCAGCAGTTCAAGCCTTAATTCACCCCTCCACTTT	CASSSSLNSPLHF
.	.	TRBV3-1/TRBV3-2	TRBJ2-1	TGTGCCAGCAGCCAAGGTGGGGGACTCCGAGCCTACAATGAGCAGTTCTTC	CASSQGGGLRAYNEQFF
.	.	TRBV7-8	TRBJ1-1	TGTGCCAGCAGCTTAGTCGGACAGTTTGAAGCTTTCTTT	CASSLVGQFEAFF
once	.	TRBV4-1	TRBJ1-1	TGCGCCAGCAGCCAAGCGCGGGTCAGCACTGAAGCTTTCTTT	CASSQARVSTEAFF
.	.	TRBV28	TRBJ2-1	TGTGCCAGCAGTTTATCCCTAACCTCCGGGACACCCTACAATGAGCAGTTCTTC	CASSLSLTSGTPYNEQFF
.	TRBD1	TRBV7-8	TRBJ1-5	TGTGCCAGCAGCTCAGGGACAGGGAACAATCAGCCCCAGCATTTT	CASSSGTGNNQPQHF
.	TRBD2	TRBV29-1	TRBJ2-3	TGCAGCGTGCGGGAGCTTGGAGATACGCAGTATTTT	CSVRELGDTQYF
.	.	TRBV2	TRBJ2-5	TGTGCCAGCAGTGATAACAGAGAAGAGACCCAGTACTTC	CASSDNREETQYF
.	.	TRBV4-1	TRBJ2-7	TGCGCCAGCAGCGTTGAGACAGGCAGCTCCTACGAGCAGTACTTC	CASSVETGSSYEQYF
.	.	TRBV27	TRBJ1-5	TGTGCCAGCAGTTTATCAGGAGGGGGGATTTCTCAGCCCCAGCATTTT	CASSLSGGGISQPQHF
.	TRBD2	TRBV20-1	TRBJ2-7	TGCAGTGCTAGTAGACTAGCGGGAGGGTATAACGCGTACGAGCAGTACTTC	CSASRLAGGYNAYEQYF
.	.	TRBV29-1	TRBJ2-5	TGCAGCGTTGAAGACCACCTCCGTCCAGGGGAGACCCAGTACTTC	CSVEDHLRPGETQYF
once	TRBD1	TRBV9	TRBJ2-1	TGTGCCAGCAGCCCCCACGGGACAGGGGATGAGCAGTTCTTC	CASSPHGTGDEQFF
.	.	TRBV27	TRBJ2-7	TGTGCCAGCGGGACGGCCAGCTACGAGCAGTACTTC	CASGTASYEQYF
.	.	TRBV12-3/TRBV12-4	TRBJ1-2	TGTGCCAGCAGCCGAACCGGGACTTATGGCTACACCTTC	CASSRTGTYGYTF
once	TRBD1	TRBV6-5	TRBJ1-1	TGTGCCAGCAGTTACCTGGGACAGAGCAACACTGAAGCTTTCTTT	CASSYLGQSNTEAFF
.	TRBD1	TRBV27	TRBJ1-5	TGTGCCAGCAGTCGGAAAAATTACAACCGGGACAGCCACAATCAGCCCCAGCATTTT	CASSRKNYNRDSHNQPQHF
.	.	TRBV4-1	TRBJ1-1	TGCGCCAGCAGCCAGGGTTTTAATGAAGCTTTCTTT	CASSQGFNEAFF
.	.	TRBV5-5	TRBJ1-1	TGTGCCAGCAGCTTGGGCGCGGGGGGCACTGAAGCTTTCTTT	CASSLGAGGTEAFF
.	.	TRBV7-8	TRBJ2-7	TGTGCCAGCAGCCGTGACCCTTCCTACGAGCAGTACTTC	CASSRDPSYEQYF
.	.	TRBV5-8	TRBJ2-2	TGTGCCAGCAGCTTGGCGGGACTTCACACCGGGGAGCTGTTTTTT	CASSLAGLHTGELFF
.	TRBD2	TRBV11-2	TRBJ2-5	TGTGCCAGCAGCTTAGTGGGACTACAATTAGGGGTGTCCGAGACCCAGTACTTC	CASSLVGLQLGVSETQYF
.	.	TRBV7-6	TRBJ2-2	TGTGCCAGCAGCTTAGGTTCAGTGGCCGGGCCCGGGGAGCTGTTTTTT	CASSLGSVAGPGELFF
.	.	TRBV18	TRBJ1-6	TGTGCCAGCACCCCAAGGTTGGATTCACCCCTCCACTTT	CASTPRLDSPLHF
.	.	TRBV27	TRBJ1-1	TGTGCCAGCAGCCTCGTTCCCCAGGGCCCTGAAGCTTTCTTT	CASSLVPQGPEAFF
once	.	TRBV15	TRBJ2-7	TGTGCCACCAGCACGCTTAGCGAACCTGGCTACGAGCAGTACTTC	CATSTLSEPGYEQYF
.	.	TRBV6-2/TRBV6-3	TRBJ2-7	TGTGCCAGCAGCTTTGGGAGGGGGTCCTACGAGCAGTACTTC	CASSFGRGSYEQYF
.	.	TRBV2	TRBJ2-7	TGTGCCAGCATAACAGGGATATCCTACGAGCAGTACTTC	CASITGISYEQYF